The 7 T cell receptor beta chains below were found in one sample sequenced in a study of blood T cell repertoires in COVID-19 (dated by TCRdb to 2020 to 2021). Preparation of the library involved the immunoSEQ multiplex PCR assay. The table comes from immuneACCESS by way of TCRdb, which keeps in-frame sequences with V and J called. Part of the clones is missing from these tables; in studies checked, under half for an unresolved V gene and the rest for unknown reasons. The sample records around 500,000 clones, 75% to 90% of which are singletons. The ten largest account for around 8% of the sample. Sequenced sample: PBMCs or T cells enriched from blood (not recorded which). The source is a woman between 55 and 75 years old who had recovered from COVID-19.

This clone showed up just once. The V gene is TRBV7-6, the J gene TRBJ1-1; D is ambiguous. The V end lost 4 bases, the J end lost 0 bases, and 9 bases lay between the germline ends. This CDR3 has 14 amino acids. The germline CDR1 and CDR2 sequences are SGHVS and FNYEAQ. CDR3 sequence reads: CASSSQIMNTEAFF. The CDR3 nucleotides read TGTGCCAGCAGCTCACAGATCATGAACACTGAAGCTTTCTTT.

The DNA for the CDR3 is TGCGCCAGCAGCCAAGAGGGCAGGAACACTGAAGCTTTCTTT. Translation: CASSQEGRNTEAFF. The rearrangement links TRBV4-1 to TRBJ1-1; D unresolved. This CDR3 is 14 amino acids long. The V gene's germline CDR1 is MGHRA and CDR2 YSYEKL. V lost 0 bases to trimming and J lost 1 base, with 6 bases between them.

The V and J genes are TRBV6-5 and TRBJ1-2, with 9 bases matching TRBD1. This CDR3 has 15 residues. Germline lookup yields CDR1 MNHEY and CDR2 SVGAGI. After removal of 2 bases from V and 6 bases from J, the junction contained 7 bases not matched to a gene. CDR3 coding DNA: TGTGCCAGCAGTTACAGTGGACAGGGGCTCGATGGCTACACCTTC. Protein sequence: CASSYSGQGLDGYTF.

The chain combines TRBV6-5 with TRBJ2-7; 7 positions agree with TRBD2. V was pared by 2 bases and J by 0 bases, with 1 base of the junction left unmatched. Germline CDR1 and CDR2: MNHEY and SVGAGI. CDR3 length: 14 residues. CDR3: CASSYGLVSYEQYF. The CDR3 coding sequence is TGTGCCAGCAGTTACGGACTAGTCTCCTACGAGCAGTACTTC.

The chain recombines TRBV5-4 with TRBJ1-1, with D possibly matching TRBD1 (6 bases). The V gene lost 1 base and the J gene lost 7 bases, with 8 bases spanning the gap. The CDR3 is 12 residues long. Germline CDR1 SGHNT, CDR2 YYREEE (reference sequence). The DNA of the CDR3 is TGTGCCAGCAGCTTGAAAGGGGGTGAAGCTTTCTTT. This translates into CASSLKGGEAFF.

This clone has a single count. This chain links TRBV18 with TRBJ1-1; 11 bases match TRBD1. V was clipped by 6 bases and J by 4 bases; unmatched bases: 7. The germline V gene encodes CDR1 KGHSH and CDR2 LQKENI. The CDR3 spans 15 residues. CDR3 in DNA: TGTGCCAGCTCGGGGGGGACAGGGGGAAGCACTGAAGCTTTCTTT. It is translated as CASSGGTGGSTEAFF.

This clone was recorded a few times. The V and J genes are TRBV19 and TRBJ1-4; TRBD1 is a possible D gene (5 bases). Trimming removed 4 bases at V and 8 bases at J, with 14 bases between. Per the germline V gene, CDR1 is LNHDA and CDR2 is SQIVND (reference sequence). This CDR3 region has 14 residues. The CDR3 nucleotides read TGTGCCAGTAGTAGGGCAGGGAATCCGGAAAAACTGTTTTTT. Its protein product is CASSRAGNPEKLFF.